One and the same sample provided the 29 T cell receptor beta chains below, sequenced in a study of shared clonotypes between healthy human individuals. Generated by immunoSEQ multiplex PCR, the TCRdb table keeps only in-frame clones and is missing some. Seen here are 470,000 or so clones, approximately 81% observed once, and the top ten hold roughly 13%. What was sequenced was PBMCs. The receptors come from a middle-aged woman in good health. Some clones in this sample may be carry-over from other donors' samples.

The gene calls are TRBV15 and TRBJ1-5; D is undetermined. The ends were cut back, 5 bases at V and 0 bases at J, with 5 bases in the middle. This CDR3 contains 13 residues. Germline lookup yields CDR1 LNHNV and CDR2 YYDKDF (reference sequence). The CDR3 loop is CATSGDSNQPQHF. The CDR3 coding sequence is TGTGCCACCAGCGGGGATAGCAATCAGCCCCAGCATTTT. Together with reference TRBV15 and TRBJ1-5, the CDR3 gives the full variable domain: DAMVIQNPRYQVTQFGKPVTLSCSQTLNHNVMYWYQQKSSQAPKLLFHYYDKDFNNEADTPDNFQSRRPNTSFCFLDIRSPGLGDTAMYLCATSGDSNQPQHFGDGTRLSIL.

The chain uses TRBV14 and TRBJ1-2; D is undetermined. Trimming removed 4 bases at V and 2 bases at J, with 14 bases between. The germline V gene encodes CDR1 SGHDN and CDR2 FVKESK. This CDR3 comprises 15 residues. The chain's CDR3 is CASSRKSMDNYGYTF. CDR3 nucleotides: TGTGCCAGCAGCCGAAAGAGTATGGACAACTATGGCTACACCTTC.

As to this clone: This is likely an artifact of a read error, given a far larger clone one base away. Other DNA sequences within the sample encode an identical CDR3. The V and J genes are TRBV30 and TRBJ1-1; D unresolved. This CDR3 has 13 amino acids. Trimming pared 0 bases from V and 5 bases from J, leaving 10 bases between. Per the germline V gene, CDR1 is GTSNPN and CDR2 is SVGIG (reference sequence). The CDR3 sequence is CAWSVGRNTEAFF. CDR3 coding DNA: TGTGCCTGGAGTGTTGGGAGGAATACTGAAGCTTTCTTT.

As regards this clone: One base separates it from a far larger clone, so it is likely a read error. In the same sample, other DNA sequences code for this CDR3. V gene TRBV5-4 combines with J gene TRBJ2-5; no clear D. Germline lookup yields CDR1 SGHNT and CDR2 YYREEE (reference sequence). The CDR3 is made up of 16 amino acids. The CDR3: CASSLKGGDKQETQYF. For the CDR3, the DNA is TGTGCAAGCAGCTTGAAGGGTGGGGATAAACAAGAGACCCAGTACTTC.

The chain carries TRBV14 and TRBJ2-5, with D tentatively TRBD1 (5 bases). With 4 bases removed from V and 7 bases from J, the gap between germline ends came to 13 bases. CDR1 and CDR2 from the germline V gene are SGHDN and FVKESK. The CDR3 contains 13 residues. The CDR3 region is CASSPGPRGTQYF. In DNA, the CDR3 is TGTGCCAGCAGCCCCGGGCCAAGGGGGACCCAGTACTTC.

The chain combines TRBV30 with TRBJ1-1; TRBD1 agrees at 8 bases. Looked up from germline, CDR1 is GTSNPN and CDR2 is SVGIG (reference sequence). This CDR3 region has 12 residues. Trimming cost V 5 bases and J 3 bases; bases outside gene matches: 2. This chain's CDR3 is CAWDRGYTEAFF. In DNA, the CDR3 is TGTGCCTGGGACAGGGGCTACACTGAAGCTTTCTTT. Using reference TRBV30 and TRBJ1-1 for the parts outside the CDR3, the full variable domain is SQTIHQWPATLVQPVGSPLSLECTVEGTSNPNLYWYRQAAGRGLQLLFYSVGIGQISSEVPQNLSASRPQDRQFILSSKKLLLSDSGFYLCAWDRGYTEAFFGQGTRLTVV.

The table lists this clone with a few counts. The CDR3 loop is CSVEGRGQTYEQYF. The CDR3 nucleotides read TGCAGCGTTGAGGGCAGGGGGCAGACCTACGAGCAGTACTTC. The rearrangement uses TRBV29-1 and TRBJ2-7; 8 bases are shared with TRBD1. The CDR3 runs 14 residues. The junction had 6 bases not matched to a gene; V was cut back by 3 bases and J by 2 bases. CDR1 and CDR2 from the germline V gene are SQVTM and ANQGSEA.

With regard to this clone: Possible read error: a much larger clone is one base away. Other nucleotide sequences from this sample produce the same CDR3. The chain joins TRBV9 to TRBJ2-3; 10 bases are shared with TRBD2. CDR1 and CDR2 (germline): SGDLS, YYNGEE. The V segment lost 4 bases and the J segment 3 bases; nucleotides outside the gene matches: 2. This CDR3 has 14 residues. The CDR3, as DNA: TGTGCCAGCAGCATTAGCGGGAGGACAGATACGCAGTATTTT. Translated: CASSISGRTDTQYF.

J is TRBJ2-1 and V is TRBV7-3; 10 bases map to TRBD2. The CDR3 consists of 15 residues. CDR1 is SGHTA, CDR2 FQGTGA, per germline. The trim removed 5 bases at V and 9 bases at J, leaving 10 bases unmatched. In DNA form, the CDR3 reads TGTGCCAGCAGCCCGCTAGCGGGAGACCTTGCTGAGCAGTTCTTC. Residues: CASSPLAGDLAEQFF.

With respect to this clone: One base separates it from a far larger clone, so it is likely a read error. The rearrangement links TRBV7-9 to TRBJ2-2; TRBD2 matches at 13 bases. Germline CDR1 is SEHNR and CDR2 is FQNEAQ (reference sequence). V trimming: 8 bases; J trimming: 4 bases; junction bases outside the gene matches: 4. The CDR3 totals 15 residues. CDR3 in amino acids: CASGRLAGGTGELFF. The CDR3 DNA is TGTGCCAGCGGTAGACTAGCGGGAGGCACCGGGGAGCTGTTTTTT.

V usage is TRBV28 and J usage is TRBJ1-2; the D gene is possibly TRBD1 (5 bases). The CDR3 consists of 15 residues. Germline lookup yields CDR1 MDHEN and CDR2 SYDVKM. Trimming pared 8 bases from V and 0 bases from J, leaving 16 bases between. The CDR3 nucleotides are TGTGCCAGCTGGGGAGGCCCGACAGCTAACTATGGCTACACCTTC. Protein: CASWGGPTANYGYTF.

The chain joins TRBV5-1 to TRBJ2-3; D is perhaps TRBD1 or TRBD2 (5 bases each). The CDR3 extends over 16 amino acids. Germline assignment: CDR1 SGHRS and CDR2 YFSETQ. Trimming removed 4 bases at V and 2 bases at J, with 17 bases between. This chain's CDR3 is CASSLRPRGTTDTQYF. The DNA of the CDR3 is TGCGCCAGCAGCCTCCGACCGAGGGGTACCACAGATACGCAGTATTTT.

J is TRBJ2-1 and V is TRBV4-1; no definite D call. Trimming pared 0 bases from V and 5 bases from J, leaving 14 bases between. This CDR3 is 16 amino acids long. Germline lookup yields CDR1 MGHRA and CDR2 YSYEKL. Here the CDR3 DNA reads TGCGCCAGCAGCCAAGAAGGCGCCAGGATAGACAATGAGCAGTTCTTC. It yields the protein CASSQEGARIDNEQFF.

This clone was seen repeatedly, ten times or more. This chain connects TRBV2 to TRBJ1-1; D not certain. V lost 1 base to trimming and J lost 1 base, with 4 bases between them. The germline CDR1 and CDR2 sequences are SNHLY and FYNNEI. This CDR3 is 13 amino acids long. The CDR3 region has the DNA TGTGCCAGCAGTGAAGTCCCGAACACTGAAGCTTTCTTT. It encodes CASSEVPNTEAFF.

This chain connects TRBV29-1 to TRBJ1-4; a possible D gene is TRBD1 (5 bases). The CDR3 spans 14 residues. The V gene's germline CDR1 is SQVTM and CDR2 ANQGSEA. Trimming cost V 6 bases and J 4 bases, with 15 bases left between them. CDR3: CSVSWGTINEKLFF. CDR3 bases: TGCAGCGTCTCGTGGGGGACTATTAATGAAAAACTGTTTTTT.

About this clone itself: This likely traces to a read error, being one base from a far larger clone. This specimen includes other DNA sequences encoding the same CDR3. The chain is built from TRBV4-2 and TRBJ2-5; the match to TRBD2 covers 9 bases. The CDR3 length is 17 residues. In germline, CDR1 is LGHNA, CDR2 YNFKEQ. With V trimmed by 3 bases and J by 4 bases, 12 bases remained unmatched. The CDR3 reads CASSQGREGQGRETQYF. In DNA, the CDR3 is TGTGCCAGCAGCCAGGGGCGGGAGGGCCAGGGTCGAGAGACCCAGTACTTC.

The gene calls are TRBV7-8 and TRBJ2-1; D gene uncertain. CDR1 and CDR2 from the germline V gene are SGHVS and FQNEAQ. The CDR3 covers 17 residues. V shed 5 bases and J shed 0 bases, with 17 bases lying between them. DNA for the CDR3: TGTGCCAGCAGCCCCGTTTACGTGGGTATCTCCTACAATGAGCAGTTCTTC. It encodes CASSPVYVGISYNEQFF.

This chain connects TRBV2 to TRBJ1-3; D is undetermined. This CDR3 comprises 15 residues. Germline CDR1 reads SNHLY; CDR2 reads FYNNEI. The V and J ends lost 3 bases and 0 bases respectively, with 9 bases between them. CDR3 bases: TGTGCCAGCAGTGATGAGCCTTACTCTGGAAACACCATATATTTT. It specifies CASSDEPYSGNTIYF.

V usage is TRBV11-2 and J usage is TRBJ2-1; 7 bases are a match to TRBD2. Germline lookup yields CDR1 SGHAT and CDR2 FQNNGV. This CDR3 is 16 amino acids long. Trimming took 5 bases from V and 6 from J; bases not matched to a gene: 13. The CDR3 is CASSPGLLIYSNEQFF. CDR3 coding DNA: TGTGCCAGCAGCCCGGGACTATTAATCTACAGCAATGAGCAGTTCTTC.

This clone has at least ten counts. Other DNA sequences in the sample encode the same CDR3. The CDR3 DNA follows: TGTGCCAGCAGCTTAGTCGCGGGCAGCTCTAACTATGGCTACACCTTC. This gives the protein CASSLVAGSSNYGYTF. This rearrangement joins TRBV7-2 to TRBJ1-2, with D uncertain. The germline gives CDR1 SGHTA, CDR2 FQGNSA. Deletions cut 1 base from V and 0 bases from J, with 12 bases between. This CDR3 is built from 16 residues.

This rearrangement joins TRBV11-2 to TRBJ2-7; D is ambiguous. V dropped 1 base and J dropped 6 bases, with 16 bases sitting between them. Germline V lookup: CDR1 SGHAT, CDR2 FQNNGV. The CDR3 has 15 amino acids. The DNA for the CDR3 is TGTGCCAGCAGCTTAGTTCAAGCAGGTGTCGGCGAGCAGTACTTC. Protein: CASSLVQAGVGEQYF. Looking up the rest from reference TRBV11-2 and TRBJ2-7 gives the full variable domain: EAGVAQSPRYKIIEKRQSVAFWCNPISGHATLYWYQQILGQGPKLLIQFQNNGVVDDSQLPKDRFSAERLKGVDSTLKIQPAKLEDSAVYLCASSLVQAGVGEQYFGPGTRLTVT.

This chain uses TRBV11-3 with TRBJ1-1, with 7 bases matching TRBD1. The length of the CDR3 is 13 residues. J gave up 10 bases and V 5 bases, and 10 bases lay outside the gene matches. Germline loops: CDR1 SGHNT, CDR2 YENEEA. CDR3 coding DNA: TGTGCCAGCAGCCTCACCGCGACAGGGATAGCTTTCTTT. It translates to CASSLTATGIAFF.

The CDR3 sequence is CASSFDPNTEAFF. The CDR3 DNA follows: TGTGCCAGCAGCTTTGACCCGAACACTGAAGCTTTCTTT. The rearrangement links TRBV11-2 to TRBJ1-1; unclear D gene. CDR1 is SGHAT, CDR2 FQNNGV, per germline. This CDR3 region has 13 residues. The ends were cut back, 3 bases at V and 1 base at J, with 6 bases in the middle.

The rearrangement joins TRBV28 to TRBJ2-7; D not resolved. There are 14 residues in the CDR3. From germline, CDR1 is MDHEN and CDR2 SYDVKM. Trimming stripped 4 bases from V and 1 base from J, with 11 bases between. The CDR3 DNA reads TGTGCCAGCAGTTCTAACTCCCAATCCTACGAGCAGTACTTC. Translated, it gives CASSSNSQSYEQYF.

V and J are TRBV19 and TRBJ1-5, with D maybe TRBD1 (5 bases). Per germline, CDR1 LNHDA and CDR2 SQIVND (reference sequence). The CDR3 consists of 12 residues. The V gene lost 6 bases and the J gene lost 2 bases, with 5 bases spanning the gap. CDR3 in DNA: TGTGCCAGTAGACAGGGCAATCAGCCCCAGCATTTT. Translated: CASRQGNQPQHF.

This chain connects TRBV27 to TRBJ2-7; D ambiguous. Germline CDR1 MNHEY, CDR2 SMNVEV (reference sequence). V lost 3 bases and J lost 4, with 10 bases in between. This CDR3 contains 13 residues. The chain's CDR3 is CASSLFEEYEQYF. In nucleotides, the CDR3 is TGTGCCAGCAGTTTGTTTGAGGAATACGAGCAGTACTTC.

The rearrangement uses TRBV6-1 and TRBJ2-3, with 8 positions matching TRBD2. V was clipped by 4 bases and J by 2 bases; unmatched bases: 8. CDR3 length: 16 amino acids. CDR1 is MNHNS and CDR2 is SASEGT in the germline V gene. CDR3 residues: CASSGGRRGVTDTQYF. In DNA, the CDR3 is TGTGCCAGCAGTGGAGGACGGCGGGGGGTCACAGATACGCAGTATTTT.

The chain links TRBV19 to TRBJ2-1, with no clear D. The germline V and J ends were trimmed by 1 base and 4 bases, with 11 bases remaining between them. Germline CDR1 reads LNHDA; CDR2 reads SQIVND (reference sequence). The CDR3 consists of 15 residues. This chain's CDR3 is CASSIGSTPYNEQFF. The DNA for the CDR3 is TGTGCCAGTAGTATAGGTAGCACTCCTTACAATGAGCAGTTCTTC.

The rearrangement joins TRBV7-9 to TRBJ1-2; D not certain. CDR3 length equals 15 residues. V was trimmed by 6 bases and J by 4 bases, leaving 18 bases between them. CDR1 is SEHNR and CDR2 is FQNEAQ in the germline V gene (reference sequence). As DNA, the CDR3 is TGTGCCAGCAGTATATTATTACAGCCAATCTATGGCTACACCTTC. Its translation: CASSILLQPIYGYTF.